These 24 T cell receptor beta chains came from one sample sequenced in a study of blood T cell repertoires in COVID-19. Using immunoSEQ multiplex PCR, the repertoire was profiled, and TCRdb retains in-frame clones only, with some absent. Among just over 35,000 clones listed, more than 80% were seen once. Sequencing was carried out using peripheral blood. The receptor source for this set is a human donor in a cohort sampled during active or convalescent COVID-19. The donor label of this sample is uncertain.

The CDR3 bases are TGTGCCAGCAGCGCCTTAGGGGGTTCCGACGAGCAGTACTTC. It codes for CASSALGGSDEQYF. The gene calls are TRBV7-3 and TRBJ2-7, with TRBD1 as a possible D gene (6 bases). Trimming pared 5 bases from V and 5 bases from J, leaving 16 bases between. From germline, CDR1 is SGHTA and CDR2 FQGTGA. The CDR3 loop spans 14 amino acids.

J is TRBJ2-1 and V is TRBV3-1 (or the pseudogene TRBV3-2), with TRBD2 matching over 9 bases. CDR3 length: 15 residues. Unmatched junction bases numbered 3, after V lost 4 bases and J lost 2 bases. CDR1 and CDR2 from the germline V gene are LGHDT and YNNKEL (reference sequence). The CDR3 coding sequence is TGTGCCAGCAGCCCGCGGGAGGGCACCTACAATGAGCAGTTCTTC. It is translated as CASSPREGTYNEQFF.

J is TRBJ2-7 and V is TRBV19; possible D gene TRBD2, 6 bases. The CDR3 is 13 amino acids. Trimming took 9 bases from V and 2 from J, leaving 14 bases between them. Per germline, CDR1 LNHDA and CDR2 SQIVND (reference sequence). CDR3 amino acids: CASSPGGTYEQYF. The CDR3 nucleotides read TGTGCCAGCTCGCCGGGCGGGACCTACGAGCAGTACTTC.

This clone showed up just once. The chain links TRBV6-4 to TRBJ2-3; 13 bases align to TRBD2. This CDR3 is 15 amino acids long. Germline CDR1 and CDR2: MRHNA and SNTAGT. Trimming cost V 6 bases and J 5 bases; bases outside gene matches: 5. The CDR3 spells CASSELAGGEDTQYF. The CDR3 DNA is TGTGCCAGCAGCGAACTAGCGGGAGGGGAAGATACGCAGTATTTT.

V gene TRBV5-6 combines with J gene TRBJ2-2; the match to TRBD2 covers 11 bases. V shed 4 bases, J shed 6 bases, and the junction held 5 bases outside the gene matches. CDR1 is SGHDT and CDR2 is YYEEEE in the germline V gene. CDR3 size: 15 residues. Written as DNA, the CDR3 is TGTGCCAGCAGCGGTAGCGGGAGGGGCGCCGGGGAGCTGTTTTTT. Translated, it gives CASSGSGRGAGELFF.

The CDR3, as DNA: TGTGCCAGCAGTCGGGACAGTCCAGGAAACACCATATATTTT. Its translation is CASSRDSPGNTIYF. V is TRBV2 and J is TRBJ1-3; 7 bases line up with TRBD1. V dropped 5 bases and J dropped 4; count of bases not matched to a gene: 5. The CDR3 is 14 amino acids. Germline V gene data show CDR1 as SNHLY and CDR2 as FYNNEI.

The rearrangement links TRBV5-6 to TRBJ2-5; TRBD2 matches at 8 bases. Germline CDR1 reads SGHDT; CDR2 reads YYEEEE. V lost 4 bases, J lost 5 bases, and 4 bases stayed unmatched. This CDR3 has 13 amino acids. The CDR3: CASSHSGGETQYF. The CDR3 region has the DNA TGTGCCAGCAGCCACTCGGGGGGGGAGACCCAGTACTTC.

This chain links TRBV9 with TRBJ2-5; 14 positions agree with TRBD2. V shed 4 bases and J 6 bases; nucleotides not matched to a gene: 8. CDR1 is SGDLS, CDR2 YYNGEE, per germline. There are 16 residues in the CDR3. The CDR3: CASSPRLAGGDKTQYF. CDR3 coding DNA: TGTGCCAGCAGCCCTAGACTAGCGGGAGGGGACAAGACCCAGTACTTC.

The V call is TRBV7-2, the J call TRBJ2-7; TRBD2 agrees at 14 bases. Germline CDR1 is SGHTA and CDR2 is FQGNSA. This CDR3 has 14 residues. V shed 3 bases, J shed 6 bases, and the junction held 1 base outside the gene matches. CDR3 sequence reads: CASSFGTSGSEQYF. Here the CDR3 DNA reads TGTGCCAGCAGCTTTGGGACTAGCGGGAGCGAGCAGTACTTC.

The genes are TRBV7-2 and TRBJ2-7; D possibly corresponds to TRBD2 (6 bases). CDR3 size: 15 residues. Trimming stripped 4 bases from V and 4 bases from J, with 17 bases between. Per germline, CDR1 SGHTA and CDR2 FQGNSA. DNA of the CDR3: TGTGCCAGCAGCTCGCTAGTCGCGGGAAAGTACGAGCAGTACTTC. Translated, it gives CASSSLVAGKYEQYF.

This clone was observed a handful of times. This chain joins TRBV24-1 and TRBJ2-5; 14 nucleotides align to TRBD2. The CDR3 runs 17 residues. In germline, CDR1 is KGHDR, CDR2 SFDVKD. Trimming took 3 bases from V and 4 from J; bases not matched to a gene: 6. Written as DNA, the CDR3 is TGTGCCACCAGTGATCCACAGGGACTAGCGGGAGTAGAGACCCAGTACTTC. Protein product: CATSDPQGLAGVETQYF.

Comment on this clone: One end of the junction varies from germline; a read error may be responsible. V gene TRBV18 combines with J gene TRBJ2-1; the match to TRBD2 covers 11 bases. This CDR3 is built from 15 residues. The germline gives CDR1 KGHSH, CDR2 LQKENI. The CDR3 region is CATSPGTSGYNEQFF. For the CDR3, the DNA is TGTGCCACCTCACCAGGGACTAGCGGTTACAATGAGCAGTTCTTC.

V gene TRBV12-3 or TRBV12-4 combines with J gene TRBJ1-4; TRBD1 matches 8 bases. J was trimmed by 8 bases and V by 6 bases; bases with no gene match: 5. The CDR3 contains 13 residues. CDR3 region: CASSRTGKEKLFF. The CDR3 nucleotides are TGTGCCAGCAGCCGGACAGGGAAAGAAAAACTGTTTTTT.

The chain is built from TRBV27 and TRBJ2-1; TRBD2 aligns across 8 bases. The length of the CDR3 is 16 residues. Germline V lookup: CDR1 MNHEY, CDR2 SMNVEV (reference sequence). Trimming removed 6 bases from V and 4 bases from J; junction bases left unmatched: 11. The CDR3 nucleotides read TGTGCCAGCAGCCTCCTCGGGGGGGCGCGTTACAATGAGCAGTTCTTC. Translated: CASSLLGGARYNEQFF.

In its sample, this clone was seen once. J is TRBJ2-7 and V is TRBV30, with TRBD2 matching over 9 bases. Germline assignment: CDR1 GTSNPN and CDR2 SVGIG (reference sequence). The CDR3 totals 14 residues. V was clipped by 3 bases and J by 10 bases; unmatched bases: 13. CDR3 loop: CAWSTGWREGYQYF. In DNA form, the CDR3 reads TGTGCCTGGAGCACGGGTTGGCGGGAGGGCTACCAGTACTTC.

For the CDR3, the DNA is TGCGCCAGCAGCTTGGGGCCTAGCGGTACCTACGAGCAGTACTTC. Encoded protein: CASSLGPSGTYEQYF. The V call is TRBV5-1, the J call TRBJ2-7, with TRBD2 identical over 7 bases. The CDR3 is made up of 15 amino acids. The germline gives CDR1 SGHRS, CDR2 YFSETQ. V was pared by 0 bases and J by 2 bases, with 5 bases of the junction left unmatched. The full variable domain, rest sourced from reference TRBV5-1 and TRBJ2-7, is KAGVTQTPRYLIKTRGQQVTLSCSPISGHRSVSWYQQTPGQGLQFLFEYFSETQRNKGNFPGRFSGRQFSNSRSEMNVSTLELGDSALYLCASSLGPSGTYEQYFGPGTRLTVT.

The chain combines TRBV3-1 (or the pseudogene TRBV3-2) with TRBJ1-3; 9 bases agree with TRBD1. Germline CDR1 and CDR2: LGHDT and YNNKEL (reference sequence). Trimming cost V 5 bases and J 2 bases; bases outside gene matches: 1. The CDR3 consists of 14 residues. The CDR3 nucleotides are TGTGCCAGCAGCGGGGACAGGGCTGGAAACACCATATATTTT. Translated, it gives CASSGDRAGNTIYF.

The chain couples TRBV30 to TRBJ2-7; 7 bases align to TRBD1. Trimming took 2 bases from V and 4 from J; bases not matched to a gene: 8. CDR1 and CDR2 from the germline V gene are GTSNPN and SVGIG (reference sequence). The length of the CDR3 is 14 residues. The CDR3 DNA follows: TGTGCCTGGAGTAGAGGGGGCGGTATGTACGAGCAGTACTTC. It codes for CAWSRGGGMYEQYF. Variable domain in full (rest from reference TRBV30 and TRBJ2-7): SQTIHQWPATLVQPVGSPLSLECTVEGTSNPNLYWYRQAAGRGLQLLFYSVGIGQISSEVPQNLSASRPQDRQFILSSKKLLLSDSGFYLCAWSRGGGMYEQYFGPGTRLTVT.

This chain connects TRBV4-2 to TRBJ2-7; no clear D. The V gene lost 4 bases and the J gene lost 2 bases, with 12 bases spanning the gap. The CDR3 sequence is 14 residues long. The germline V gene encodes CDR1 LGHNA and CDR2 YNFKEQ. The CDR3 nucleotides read TGTGCCAGCAGCCTCGGCGGCAGTGCCTACGAGCAGTACTTC. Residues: CASSLGGSAYEQYF.

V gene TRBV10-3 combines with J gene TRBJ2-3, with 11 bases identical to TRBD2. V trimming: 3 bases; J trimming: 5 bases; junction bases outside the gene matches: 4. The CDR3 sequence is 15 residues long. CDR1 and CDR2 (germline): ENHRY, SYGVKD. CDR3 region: CAISELAGVIDTQYF. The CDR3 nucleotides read TGTGCCATCAGTGAACTAGCGGGAGTAATAGATACGCAGTATTTT.

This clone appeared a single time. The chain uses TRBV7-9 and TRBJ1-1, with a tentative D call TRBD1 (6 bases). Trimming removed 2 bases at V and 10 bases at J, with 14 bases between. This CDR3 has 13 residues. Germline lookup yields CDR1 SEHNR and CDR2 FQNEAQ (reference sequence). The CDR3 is CASSLTGGSVAFF. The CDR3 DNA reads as TGTGCCAGCAGCTTAACGGGGGGCAGCGTAGCTTTCTTT.

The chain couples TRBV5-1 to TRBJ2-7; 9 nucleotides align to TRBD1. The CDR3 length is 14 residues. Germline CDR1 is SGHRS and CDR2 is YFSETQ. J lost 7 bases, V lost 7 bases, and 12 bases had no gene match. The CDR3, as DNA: TGCGCCAGCCGATTAGGGACAGGGCCCTTGGAGCAGTACTTC. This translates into CASRLGTGPLEQYF.

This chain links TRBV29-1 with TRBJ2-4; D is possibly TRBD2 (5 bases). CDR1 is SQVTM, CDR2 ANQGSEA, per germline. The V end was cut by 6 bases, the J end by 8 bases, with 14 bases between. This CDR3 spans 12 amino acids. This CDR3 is CSVSLGRDIQYF. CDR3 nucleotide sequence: TGCAGCGTCTCACTAGGGCGGGACATTCAGTACTTC.

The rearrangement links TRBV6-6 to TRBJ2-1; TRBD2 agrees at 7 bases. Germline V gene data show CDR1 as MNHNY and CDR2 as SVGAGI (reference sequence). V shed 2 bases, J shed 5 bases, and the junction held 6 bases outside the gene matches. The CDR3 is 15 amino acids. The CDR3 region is CASSYVAGRDNEQFF. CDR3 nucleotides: TGTGCCAGCAGTTACGTGGCAGGGAGGGACAATGAGCAGTTCTTC.